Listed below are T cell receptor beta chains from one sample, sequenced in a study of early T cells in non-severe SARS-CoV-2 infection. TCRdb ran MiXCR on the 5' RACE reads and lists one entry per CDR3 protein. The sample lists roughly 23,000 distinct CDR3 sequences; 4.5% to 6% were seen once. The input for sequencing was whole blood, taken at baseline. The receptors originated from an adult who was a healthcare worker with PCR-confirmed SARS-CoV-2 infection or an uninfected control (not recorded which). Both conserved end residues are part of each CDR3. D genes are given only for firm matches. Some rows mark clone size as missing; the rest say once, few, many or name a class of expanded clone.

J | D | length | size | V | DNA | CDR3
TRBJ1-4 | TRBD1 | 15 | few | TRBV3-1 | TGTGCCAGCAGCCGGGAAGGACAGGGTAATGAAAAACTGTTTTTT | CASSREGQGNEKLFF
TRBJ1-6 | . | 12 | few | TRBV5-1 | TGCGCCAGCAGCTTGGAGGATTCACCCCTCCACTTT | CASSLEDSPLHF
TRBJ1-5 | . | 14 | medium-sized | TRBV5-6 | TGTGCCAGCAGCTTGGGAGGGGGCAATCAGCCCCAGCATTTT | CASSLGGGNQPQHF
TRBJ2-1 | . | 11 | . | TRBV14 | TGTGCCAGCAGCTACTTGGCTGAGCAGTTCTTC | CASSYLAEQFF
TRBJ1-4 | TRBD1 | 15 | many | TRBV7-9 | TGTGCCAGCAGCTTAGAGGGACAGCAAAATGAAAAACTGTTTTTT | CASSLEGQQNEKLFF
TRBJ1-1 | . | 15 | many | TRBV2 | TGTGCCAGCAGTGAAAGCCCAGCCATGAACACTGAAGCTTTCTTT | CASSESPAMNTEAFF
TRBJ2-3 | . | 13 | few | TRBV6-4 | TGTGCCAGCAGTAGTCGGGGGTTAACTACGCAGTATTTT | CASSSRGLTTQYF
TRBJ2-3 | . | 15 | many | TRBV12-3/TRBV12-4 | TGTGCCAGCAGTTTGAGGCGGTGGTTCACAGATACGCAGTATTTT | CASSLRRWFTDTQYF
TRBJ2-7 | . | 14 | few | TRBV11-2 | TGTGCCAGCAGCCGAGAACGGGGGGCATACGAGCAGTACTTC | CASSRERGAYEQYF
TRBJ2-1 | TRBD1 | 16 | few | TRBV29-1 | TGCAGCGTGTATGTCTGGGTCGACAGGGGGTTGGGGGAGCAGTTCTTC | CSVYVWVDRGLGEQFF
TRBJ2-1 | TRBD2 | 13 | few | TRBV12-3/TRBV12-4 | TGTGCCAGCAGTTTCATCGGGGGGGCTGAGCAGTTCTTC | CASSFIGGAEQFF
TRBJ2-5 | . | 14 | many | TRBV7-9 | TGTGCCAGCAGAAACCAAGGCGTCCAAGAGACCCAGTACTTC | CASRNQGVQETQYF
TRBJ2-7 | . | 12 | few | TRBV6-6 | TGTGCCAGCAGCCCCGTTGACTACGAGCAGTACTTC | CASSPVDYEQYF
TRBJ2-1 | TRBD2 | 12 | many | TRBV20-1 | TGCGTAGGGATAGCGGGGGCCAATGAGCAGTTCTTC | CVGIAGANEQFF
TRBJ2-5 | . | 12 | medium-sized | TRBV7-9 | TGTGCCAGCAGCTTCTCTCAAGAGACCCAGTACTTC | CASSFSQETQYF
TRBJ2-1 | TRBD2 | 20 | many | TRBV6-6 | TGTGCCAGCAGTTACCGCACCGGGACTAGCGGGGCTAGCTCCTACAATGAGCAGTTCTTC | CASSYRTGTSGASSYNEQFF
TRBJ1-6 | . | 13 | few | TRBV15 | TGTGCCACCAGCAGAGACTATAATTCACCCCTCCACTTT | CATSRDYNSPLHF
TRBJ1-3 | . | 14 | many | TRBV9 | TGTGCCAGCAGCGTCGGGGCCTCTGGAAACACCATATATTTT | CASSVGASGNTIYF
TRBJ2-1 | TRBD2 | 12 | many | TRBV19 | TGTGCCAGTAGTAACGGGGGGACTGAGCAGTTCTTC | CASSNGGTEQFF
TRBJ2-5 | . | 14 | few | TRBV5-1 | TGCGCCAGCACAGAGCCTGGGGCTCAAGAGACCCAGTACTTC | CASTEPGAQETQYF
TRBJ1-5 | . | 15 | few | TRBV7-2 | TGTGCCAGCAGCTTAGTGTGGGAGAGCAATCAGCCCCAGCATTTT | CASSLVWESNQPQHF
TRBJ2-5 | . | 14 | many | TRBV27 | TGTGCCAGCAGTTTACGGGGGCGTTTAGAGACCCAGTACTTC | CASSLRGRLETQYF
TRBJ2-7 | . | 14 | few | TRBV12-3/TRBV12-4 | TGTGCCAGCAGTAACAGGGACCCGTCCTACGAGCAGTACTTC | CASSNRDPSYEQYF
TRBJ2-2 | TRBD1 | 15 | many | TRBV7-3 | TGTGCCAGCAGCATGGACAGGGGGCTCACCGGGGAGCTGTTTTTT | CASSMDRGLTGELFF
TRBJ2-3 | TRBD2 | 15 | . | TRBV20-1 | TGCAGTGCTAGATCGGTAGCGGGGGAATCAGATACGCAGTATTTT | CSARSVAGESDTQYF
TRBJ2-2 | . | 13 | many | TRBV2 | TGTGCCAGCGGGGCTACGGCGGGCGGGGAGCTGTTTTTT | CASGATAGGELFF
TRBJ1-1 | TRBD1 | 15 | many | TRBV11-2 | TGTGCCAGCAGCCTACCGGGACAGCTTTCCACTGAAGCTTTCTTT | CASSLPGQLSTEAFF
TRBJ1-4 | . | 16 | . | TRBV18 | TGTGCCAGCTCACCTCCGAGCGGGCTCCCGGGGGAAAAACTGTTTTTT | CASSPPSGLPGEKLFF
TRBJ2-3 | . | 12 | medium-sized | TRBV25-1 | TGTGCCAGCAGGTCGCACACAGATACGCAGTATTTT | CASRSHTDTQYF
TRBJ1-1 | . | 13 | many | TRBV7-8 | TGTGCCAGCAGCTTTGAGGTGAACACTGAAGCTTTCTTT | CASSFEVNTEAFF
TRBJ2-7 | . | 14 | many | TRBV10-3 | TGTGCCATCAGTGATTCGGGGTCAGGCTACGAGCAGTACTTC | CAISDSGSGYEQYF
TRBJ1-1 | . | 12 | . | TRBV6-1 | TGTGCCAGCAGTGTCGAAAGGGGCAGGGCTTTCTTT | CASSVERGRAFF
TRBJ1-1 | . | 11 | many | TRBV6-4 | TGTGCCAGCACCAGGGATACTGAAGCTTTCTTT | CASTRDTEAFF
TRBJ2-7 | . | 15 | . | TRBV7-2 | TGTGCCAGCAGCCCCATGGGCAGCCTTTCCTACGAGCAGTACTTC | CASSPMGSLSYEQYF
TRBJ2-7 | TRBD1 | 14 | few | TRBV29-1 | TGCAGCGTCCGACGTGAGACAGGGCCCTACGAGCAGTACTTC | CSVRRETGPYEQYF
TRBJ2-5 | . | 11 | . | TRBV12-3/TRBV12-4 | TGTGCCAGCAGTTACGAAGAGACCCAGTACTTC | CASSYEETQYF
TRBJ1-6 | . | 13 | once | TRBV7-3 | TGTGCCACCGGGGCAGTTTATAATTCACCCCTCCACTTT | CATGAVYNSPLHF
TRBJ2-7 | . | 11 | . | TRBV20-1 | TGCAGTGGCCGCCGGGACTACGAGCAGTACTTC | CSGRRDYEQYF
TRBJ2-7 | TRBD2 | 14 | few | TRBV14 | TGTGCCAGCTCTCTAGCGGGGTGGCTGGGAGAGCAGTACTTC | CASSLAGWLGEQYF
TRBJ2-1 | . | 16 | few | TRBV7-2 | TGTGCCAGCAGCTTAGACAGGCCTAGCTCCTACAATGAGCAGTTCTTC | CASSLDRPSSYNEQFF
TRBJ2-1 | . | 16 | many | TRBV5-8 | TGTGCCAGCAGCTTGTTACAGGGAAGGCCCTACAATGAGCAGTTCTTC | CASSLLQGRPYNEQFF
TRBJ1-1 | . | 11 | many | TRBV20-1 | TGCAGTGCTGCAGGGGCGGGTAAAGCTTTCTTT | CSAAGAGKAFF
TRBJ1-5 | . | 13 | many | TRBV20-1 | TGCAGTGCTAGAGTCTCAGAATATCAGCCCCAGCATTTT | CSARVSEYQPQHF
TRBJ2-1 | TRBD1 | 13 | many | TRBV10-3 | TGTGCCATCAGCACAGGGGGCTGGGATGAGCAGTTCTTC | CAISTGGWDEQFF
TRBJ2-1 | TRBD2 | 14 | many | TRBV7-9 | TGTGCCAGCAGCGGGACTAGCGGGGAGAATGAGCAGTTCTTC | CASSGTSGENEQFF
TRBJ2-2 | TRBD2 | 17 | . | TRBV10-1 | TGCGCCAGCAGTGATAGGGCTAGCGGGTTGAACACCGGGGAGCTGTTTTTT | CASSDRASGLNTGELFF
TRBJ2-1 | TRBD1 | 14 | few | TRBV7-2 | TGTGCCAGCAGCTCCTCCCCGGGACAGCCGGCTCAGTTCTTC | CASSSSPGQPAQFF
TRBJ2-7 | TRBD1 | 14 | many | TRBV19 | TGTGCCAGTAGTATAAGTCAGGGGGCCTCCGAGCAGTACTTC | CASSISQGASEQYF
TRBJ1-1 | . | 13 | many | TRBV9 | TGTGCCAGCAGCGTTTCCACGGGCACTGAAGCTTTCTTT | CASSVSTGTEAFF
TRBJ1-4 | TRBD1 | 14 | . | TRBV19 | TGTGCCAGCTCGCCGGGACAGGGACGCGAAAAACTGTTTTTT | CASSPGQGREKLFF
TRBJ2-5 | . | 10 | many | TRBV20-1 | TGCAGTGCTAAAGGATCGGCCCAGTACTTC | CSAKGSAQYF
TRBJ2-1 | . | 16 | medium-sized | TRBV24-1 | TGTGCCACCAGTGATTTTTCCATGAGCTCCTACAATGAGCAGTTCTTC | CATSDFSMSSYNEQFF
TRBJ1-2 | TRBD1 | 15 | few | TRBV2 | TGTGCCAGCAGTGAAGCAGGGGGCGCCGGCTATGGCTACACCTTC | CASSEAGGAGYGYTF
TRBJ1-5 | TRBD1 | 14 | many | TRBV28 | TGTGCCAGCAGTTTAAGGACAGGGTTTCAGCCCCAGCATTTT | CASSLRTGFQPQHF
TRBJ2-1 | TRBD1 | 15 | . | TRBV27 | TGTGCCAGCAGTCCGACGACAGGGCAGATAGATGAGCAGTTCTTC | CASSPTTGQIDEQFF
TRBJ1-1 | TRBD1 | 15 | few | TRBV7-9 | TGTGCCAGCACCTCACCGGGACAGGGACGCCCTGAAGCTTTCTTT | CASTSPGQGRPEAFF
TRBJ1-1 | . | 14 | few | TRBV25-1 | TGTGCCAGCAGAAGAACAGGTCGGAACACTGAAGCTTTCTTT | CASRRTGRNTEAFF
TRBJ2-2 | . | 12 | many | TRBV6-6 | TGTGCCAGCAGTCTGAACACCGGGGAGCTGTTTTTT | CASSLNTGELFF
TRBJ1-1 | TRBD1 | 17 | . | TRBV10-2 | TGCGCCAGCAGTGAGTCACAGGGGCCCGGCGTGAACACTGAAGCTTTCTTT | CASSESQGPGVNTEAFF